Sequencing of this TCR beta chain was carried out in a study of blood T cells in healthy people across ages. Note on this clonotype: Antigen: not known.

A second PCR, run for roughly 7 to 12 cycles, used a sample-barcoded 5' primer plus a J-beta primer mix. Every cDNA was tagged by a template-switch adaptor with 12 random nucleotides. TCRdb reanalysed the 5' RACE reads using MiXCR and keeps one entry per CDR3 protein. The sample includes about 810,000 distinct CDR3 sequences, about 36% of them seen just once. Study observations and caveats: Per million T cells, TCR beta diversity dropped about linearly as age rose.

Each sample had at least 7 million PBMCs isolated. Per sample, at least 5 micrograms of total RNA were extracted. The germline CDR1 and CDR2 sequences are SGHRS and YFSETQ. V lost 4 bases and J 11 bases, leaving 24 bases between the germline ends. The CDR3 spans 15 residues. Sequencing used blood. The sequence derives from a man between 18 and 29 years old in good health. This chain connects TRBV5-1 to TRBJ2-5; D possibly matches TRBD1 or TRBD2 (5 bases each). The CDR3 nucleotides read TGCGCCAGCAGCACGGGACCGACACTTTACAATGAGCAGTACTTC. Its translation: CASSTGPTLYNEQYF.